This passage covers 9 T cell receptor beta chains from one sample sequenced in a study of a mutant IDH1 vaccine in newly diagnosed glioma. Profiled with immunoSEQ multiplex PCR; TCRdb holds only in-frame clones, not every one. The sample consists of about 50,000 clones, approximately 92% of them appearing once. No antigen has been identified for these receptors. Time point noted: week 35, safety follow-up. Vaccinated patients received 300 ug of mutant IDH1 20-mer peptide per dose, with topical imiquimod. The starting material was PBMCs, obtained from a glioma patient whose treatment included an IDH1 peptide vaccine. The receptors were sampled from a man over 45 with glioma.

The V and J genes are TRBV2 and TRBJ2-6, with 9 bases matching TRBD2. V shed 4 bases, J shed 0 bases, and the junction held 13 bases outside the gene matches. The germline gives CDR1 SNHLY, CDR2 FYNNEI. The CDR3 spans 20 residues. The CDR3 protein is CASSGGIGLAGSSGANVLTF. CDR3 DNA: TGTGCCAGCAGTGGAGGTATCGGGCTAGCGGGGAGCTCTGGGGCCAACGTCCTGACTTTC. The full variable domain, completed using reference TRBV2 and TRBJ2-6, is EPEVTQTPSHQVTQMGQEVILRCVPISNHLYFYWYRQILGQKVEFLVSFYNNEISEKSEIFDDQFSVERPDGSNFTLKIRSTKLEDSAMYFCASSGGIGLAGSSGANVLTFGAGSRLTVL.

This chain joins TRBV4-3 and TRBJ2-6, with D possibly being TRBD1 (6 bases). CDR1 is LGHNA, CDR2 YSLEER, per germline. Trimming left V 4 bases short and J 1 base short, with 11 bases between. The CDR3 is 16 residues long. In DNA form, the CDR3 reads TGCGCCAGCAGCCCGGGACACGGGTCTGGGGCCAACGTCCTGACTTTC. It translates to CASSPGHGSGANVLTF.

CDR3 amino acids: CASRTDRLNTEAFF. Here the CDR3 DNA reads TGTGCCAGCAGAACGGACAGGTTAAACACTGAAGCTTTCTTT. The V gene is TRBV28, the J gene TRBJ1-1, with 7 positions matching TRBD1. Trimming cost V 6 bases and J 2 bases; bases outside gene matches: 6. The CDR3 runs 14 residues. Per germline, CDR1 MDHEN and CDR2 SYDVKM.

This CDR3 is CASSLLRTRGGETQYF. The CDR3 DNA follows: TGTGCCAGCAGCTTATTACGGACTCGAGGGGGAGAGACCCAGTACTTC. This chain uses TRBV7-9 with TRBJ2-5, with a possible D match to TRBD1 (6 bases). CDR1 is SEHNR, CDR2 FQNEAQ, per germline (reference sequence). The V gene lost 2 bases and the J gene lost 4 bases, with 17 bases spanning the gap. The CDR3 is 16 amino acids.

The sample holds one count of this clone. The chain has TRBV6-6 and TRBJ2-7; 11 bases align to TRBD2. V shed 6 bases and J 4 bases; nucleotides not matched to a gene: 11. This CDR3 has 16 amino acids. Germline V gene lookup returns CDR1 MNHNY and CDR2 SVGAGI (reference sequence). CDR3 nucleotide sequence: TGTGCCAGCAGGACTAGCGGGACGACCTTCCTATACGAGCAGTACTTC. This translates into CASRTSGTTFLYEQYF.

This chain connects TRBV18 to TRBJ2-3, with D perhaps matching TRBD1 (5 bases). Germline V gene data show CDR1 as KGHSH and CDR2 as LQKENI. The CDR3 length is 12 residues. Between the trimmed V and J ends, which lost 3 bases and 6 bases, there was a span of 7 bases. As DNA, the CDR3 is TGTGCCAGCTCACCCAAGGGGGATACGCAGTATTTT. Its protein is CASSPKGDTQYF.

This clone has just a few counts. The V gene is TRBV30, the J gene TRBJ2-1, with D unresolved. The CDR3 loop spans 11 amino acids. V lost 3 bases to trimming and J lost 4 bases, with 4 bases between them. Germline V CDR1 and CDR2: GTSNPN, SVGIG (reference sequence). The CDR3 DNA follows: TGTGCCTGGAGACAGTACAATGAGCAGTTCTTC. Amino acid sequence: CAWRQYNEQFF.

The chain joins TRBV5-1 to TRBJ2-7; a weak D match, TRBD1 (7 bases). Trimming removed 0 bases from V and 5 bases from J, with 15 bases in between. The germline gives CDR1 SGHRS, CDR2 YFSETQ. The CDR3 sequence is 15 residues long. DNA of the CDR3: TGCGCCAGCAGCTTGGATGTCGCAGGGGGGAACGAGCAGTACTTC. Translated: CASSLDVAGGNEQYF.

This rearrangement joins TRBV14 to TRBJ2-3; D is unclear. V shed 1 base and J shed 7 bases, with 6 bases lying between them. CDR3 size: 12 residues. Germline lookup yields CDR1 SGHDN and CDR2 FVKESK. CDR3 nucleotides: TGTGCCAGCAGCCAAGGCCTTTATACGCAGTATTTT. Residues: CASSQGLYTQYF.